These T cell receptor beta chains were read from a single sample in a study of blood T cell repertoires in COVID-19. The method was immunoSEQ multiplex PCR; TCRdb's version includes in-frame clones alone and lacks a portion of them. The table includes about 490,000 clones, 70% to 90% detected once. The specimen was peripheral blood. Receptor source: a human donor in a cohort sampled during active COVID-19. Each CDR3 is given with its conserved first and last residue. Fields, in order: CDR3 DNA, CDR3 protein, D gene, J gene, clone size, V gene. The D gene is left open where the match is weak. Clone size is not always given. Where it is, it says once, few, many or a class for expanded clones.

TGTGCCACCAGCAGAGATAAAAACTATGATAGGACAGGGCGATCCGGCTACACCTTC,CATSRDKNYDRTGRSGYTF,TRBD1,TRBJ1-2,NA,TRBV15
TGTGCCAGCAGCCAAGTGGCGGGCATGAACACTGAAGCTTTCTTT,CASSQVAGMNTEAFF,NA,TRBJ1-1,NA,TRBV3-1/TRBV3-2
TGTGCCAGCAGCTTAAGTAGGGGCCCGGCCTATGGCTACACCTTC,CASSLSRGPAYGYTF,NA,TRBJ1-2,NA,TRBV7-8
TGTGCCAGCTCACCACCTTTCCGACAGGGGGGCACAGATACGCAGTATTTT,CASSPPFRQGGTDTQYF,TRBD1,TRBJ2-3,NA,TRBV18
TGTGCCAGCTCTGACGGGAGGACTTCCTACAATGAGCAGTTCTTC,CASSDGRTSYNEQFF,TRBD2,TRBJ2-1,NA,TRBV6-5
TGTGCCAGCAGTGAACACCGGGACAGGGCTGAAGCTTTCTTT,CASSEHRDRAEAFF,TRBD1,TRBJ1-1,NA,TRBV28
TGTGCCAGCAGCACAGACAGGGGGCGTCGTGAGCAGTACTTC,CASSTDRGRREQYF,TRBD1,TRBJ2-7,once,TRBV5-5
TGTGCCACCAGTGATCCCGGGACAGGGGGCTATGGCTACACCTTC,CATSDPGTGGYGYTF,TRBD1,TRBJ1-2,NA,TRBV24-1
TGTGCCAGCAGCTTGCAGGGGAATTCACCCCTCCACTTT,CASSLQGNSPLHF,NA,TRBJ1-6,few,TRBV5-4
TGTGCCAGCACCCACGCTGGAAACACCATATATTTT,CASTHAGNTIYF,NA,TRBJ1-3,NA,TRBV3-1/TRBV3-2
TGTGCCAGCAGCAGAGACAGGGGTCCGAATCAGCCCCAGCATTTT,CASSRDRGPNQPQHF,TRBD1,TRBJ1-5,NA,TRBV7-2
TGTGCCACCAGTGATGCGGGGATCCATGGCTACACCTTC,CATSDAGIHGYTF,NA,TRBJ1-2,NA,TRBV24-1
TGTGCCAGCAGTTTTGGACTAGGGGGGAATGAGCAGTTCTTC,CASSFGLGGNEQFF,NA,TRBJ2-1,NA,TRBV2
TGTGCCAGCAGCCCCGCAACTCTGAACACTGAAGCTTTCTTT,CASSPATLNTEAFF,NA,TRBJ1-1,NA,TRBV2
TGTGCCAGCCCTGGAGATCGGACAGACATGAACACTGAAGCTTTCTTT,CASPGDRTDMNTEAFF,NA,TRBJ1-1,NA,TRBV28
TGCGCCAGCAGCTTGTATCGGGACAGGTCCTACGAGCAGTACTTC,CASSLYRDRSYEQYF,TRBD1,TRBJ2-7,many,TRBV5-1
TGTGCTAGTGTCCTGACGCAGGATGGAAACACCATATATTTT,CASVLTQDGNTIYF,NA,TRBJ1-3,NA,TRBV12-5
TGTGCCAGCAGTTTCTACAGGGGAGAGGCCCCTGGGAGCACAGATACGCAGTATTTT,CASSFYRGEAPGSTDTQYF,TRBD1,TRBJ2-3,NA,TRBV5-6
TGTGCCTGGAGGTCACGACAGGGCGGTCACTATGGCTACACCTTC,CAWRSRQGGHYGYTF,TRBD1,TRBJ1-2,few,TRBV30
TGTGCCAGCAGCTTAGTCAGGGGCGGTGTTGGGGAGCAGTTCTTC,CASSLVRGGVGEQFF,NA,TRBJ2-1,NA,TRBV7-6
TGTGCTAGCAGCTTAGGACTAGCGGCCGATGATGAGCAGTTCTTC,CASSLGLAADDEQFF,TRBD2,TRBJ2-1,NA,TRBV7-7
TGCGCCAGCAGCCAAGGGGGGGGGAACACTGAAGCTTTCTTT,CASSQGGGNTEAFF,NA,TRBJ1-1,NA,TRBV4-3
TGTGCCAGCAGTTCCGACCGGGCCACGGGGAACTATGGCTACACCTTC,CASSSDRATGNYGYTF,NA,TRBJ1-2,NA,TRBV5-4
TGTGCCAGTATACATCGGGGAACGAACACTGAAGCTTTCTTT,CASIHRGTNTEAFF,NA,TRBJ1-1,NA,TRBV19
TGCGCCAGCAGCTTGGCTCCGGGACAGGGTAATGAAAAACTGTTTTTT,CASSLAPGQGNEKLFF,TRBD1,TRBJ1-4,NA,TRBV5-1
TGTGCCAGCAGCCCCCGTAGCGGGAGGGCCGGCACCGGGGAGCTGTTTTTT,CASSPRSGRAGTGELFF,TRBD2,TRBJ2-2,NA,TRBV7-3
TGTGCCAGCCTTCAAACGGGAGGGGCGGCTCGACCCCAGCATTTT,CASLQTGGAARPQHF,NA,TRBJ1-5,NA,TRBV6-6
TGTGCCAGCAGCTCATTAATGGCCTCCTATGGCTACACCTTC,CASSSLMASYGYTF,NA,TRBJ1-2,NA,TRBV9
TGTGCCTGGAGGGACAGGGGAACAGATACGCAGTATTTT,CAWRDRGTDTQYF,TRBD1,TRBJ2-3,NA,TRBV30
TGTGCCAGCAGCCCGATACAGGCAAATGAGCAGTTCTTC,CASSPIQANEQFF,NA,TRBJ2-1,NA,TRBV5-6
TGTGCCAGCAGCCTTGGTCGAGCGGGAGCGACCGGGGAGCTGTTTTTT,CASSLGRAGATGELFF,TRBD2,TRBJ2-2,once,TRBV7-3
TGTGCCAGCAGCAAAAGGGGTGGCTACACCTTC,CASSKRGGYTF,NA,TRBJ1-2,NA,TRBV5-6
TGTGCCAGCAGCCCCGGGGTGGATAGGCCCCAGCATTTT,CASSPGVDRPQHF,NA,TRBJ1-5,NA,TRBV7-9
TGTGCCTCATCATGGAGGGTGAACACCGGGGAGCTGTTTTTT,CASSWRVNTGELFF,NA,TRBJ2-2,NA,TRBV5-6
TGTGCCAGCAGCGCCCAGACAATTAACTATGGCTACACCTTC,CASSAQTINYGYTF,NA,TRBJ1-2,NA,TRBV9
TGTGCCTGGGACAGACAGGGAACGAAAGAGACCCAGTACTTC,CAWDRQGTKETQYF,TRBD1,TRBJ2-5,NA,TRBV30
TGTGCCAGCAGCCCCCTCCGGAGCCCGAACACTGAAGCTTTCTTT,CASSPLRSPNTEAFF,NA,TRBJ1-1,once,TRBV3-1/TRBV3-2
TGTGCCAGCAGCCCTGACAGGTATCCAAATTCACCCCTCCACTTT,CASSPDRYPNSPLHF,NA,TRBJ1-6,NA,TRBV2
TGCGCCAGCAGCCAAAAAACTAGCGGGACCGGGGCAGAGACCCAGTACTTC,CASSQKTSGTGAETQYF,TRBD2,TRBJ2-5,NA,TRBV4-3
TGCGCCAGCAGCCCCCCGACAGGGAACTATGGCTACACCTTC,CASSPPTGNYGYTF,TRBD1,TRBJ1-2,NA,TRBV5-1